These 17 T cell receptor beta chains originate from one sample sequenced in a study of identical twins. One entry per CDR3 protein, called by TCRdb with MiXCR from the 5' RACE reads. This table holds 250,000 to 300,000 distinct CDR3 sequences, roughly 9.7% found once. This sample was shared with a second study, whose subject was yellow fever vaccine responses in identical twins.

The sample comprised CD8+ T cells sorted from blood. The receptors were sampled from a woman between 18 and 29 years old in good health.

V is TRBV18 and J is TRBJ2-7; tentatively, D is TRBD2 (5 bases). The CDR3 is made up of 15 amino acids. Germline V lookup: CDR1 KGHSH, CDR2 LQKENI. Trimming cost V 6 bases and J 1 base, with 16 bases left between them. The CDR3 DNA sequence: TGTGCCAGCTCCCCTCCGGGGTCCCCATCCTACGAGCAGTACTTC. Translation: CASSPPGSPSYEQYF.

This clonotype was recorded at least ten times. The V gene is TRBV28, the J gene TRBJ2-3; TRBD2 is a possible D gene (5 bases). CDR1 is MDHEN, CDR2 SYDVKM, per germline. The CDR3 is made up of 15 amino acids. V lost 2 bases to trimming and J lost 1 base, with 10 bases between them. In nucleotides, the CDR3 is TGTGCCAGCAGTTTACTAGCCCTGGGCACAGATACGCAGTATTTT. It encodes CASSLLALGTDTQYF.

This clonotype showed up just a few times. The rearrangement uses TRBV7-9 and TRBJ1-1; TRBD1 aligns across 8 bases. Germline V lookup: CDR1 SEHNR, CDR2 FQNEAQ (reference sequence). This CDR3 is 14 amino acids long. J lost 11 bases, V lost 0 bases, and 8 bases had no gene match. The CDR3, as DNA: TGTGCCAGCAGCTTAGCGTGGGGGACAGGCGGGGCTTTCTTT. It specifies CASSLAWGTGGAFF.

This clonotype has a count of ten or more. CDR3 coding DNA: TGTGCCAGCAGCTGGACGGAATCCTACGAGCAGTACTTC. It encodes CASSWTESYEQYF. The chain joins TRBV7-9 to TRBJ2-7; D remains unclear. The CDR3 has 13 residues. Germline values: CDR1 SEHNR, CDR2 FQNEAQ (reference sequence). V was pared by 4 bases and J by 1 base, with 8 bases between.

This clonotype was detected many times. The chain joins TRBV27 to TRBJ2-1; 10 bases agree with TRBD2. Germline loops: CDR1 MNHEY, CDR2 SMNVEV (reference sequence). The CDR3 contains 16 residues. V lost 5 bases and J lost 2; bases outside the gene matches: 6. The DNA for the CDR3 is TGTGCCAGCAGTGGGGGAGCGGGGGGGACCTACAATGAGCAGTTCTTC. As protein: CASSGGAGGTYNEQFF.

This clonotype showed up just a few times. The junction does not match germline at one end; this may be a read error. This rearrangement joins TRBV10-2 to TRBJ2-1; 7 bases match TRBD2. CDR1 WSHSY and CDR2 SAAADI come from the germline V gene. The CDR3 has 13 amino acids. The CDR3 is CASTEGGPGEQFF. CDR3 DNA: TGCGCCAGCACTGAGGGAGGGCCAGGAGAGCAGTTCTTC.

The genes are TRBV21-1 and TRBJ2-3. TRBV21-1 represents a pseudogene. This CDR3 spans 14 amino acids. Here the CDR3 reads CASSRISNTDTQYF. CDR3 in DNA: TGTGCCAGCAGTAGAATCTCAAACACAGATACGCAGTATTTT.

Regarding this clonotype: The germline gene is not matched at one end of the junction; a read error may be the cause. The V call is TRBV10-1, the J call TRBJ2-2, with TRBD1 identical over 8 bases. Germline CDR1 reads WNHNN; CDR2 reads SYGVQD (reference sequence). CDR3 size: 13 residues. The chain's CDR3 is CASNRGDTWELFF. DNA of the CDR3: TGCGCCAGCAACAGGGGGGACACCTGGGAGCTGTTTTTT.

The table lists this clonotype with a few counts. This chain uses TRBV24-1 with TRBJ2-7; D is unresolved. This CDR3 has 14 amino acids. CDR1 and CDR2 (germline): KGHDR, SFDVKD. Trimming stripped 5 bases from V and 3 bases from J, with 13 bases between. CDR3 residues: CATSVENKNYEQYF. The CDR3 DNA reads TGTGCCACCAGTGTCGAAAACAAAAACTACGAGCAGTACTTC.

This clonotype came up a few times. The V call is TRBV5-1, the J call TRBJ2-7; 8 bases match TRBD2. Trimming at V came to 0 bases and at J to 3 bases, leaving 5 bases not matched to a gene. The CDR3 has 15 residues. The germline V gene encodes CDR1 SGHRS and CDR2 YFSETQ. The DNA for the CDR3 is TGCGCCAGCAGCTTGGATGCCGGGGGGGGCTACGAGCAGTACTTC. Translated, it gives CASSLDAGGGYEQYF.

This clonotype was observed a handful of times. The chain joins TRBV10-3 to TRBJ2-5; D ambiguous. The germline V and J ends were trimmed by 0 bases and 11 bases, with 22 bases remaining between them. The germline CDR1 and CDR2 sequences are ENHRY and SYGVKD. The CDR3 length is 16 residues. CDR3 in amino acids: CAISESKVGPTNAQYF. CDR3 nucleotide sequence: TGTGCCATCAGTGAGTCGAAAGTTGGACCAACGAATGCTCAGTACTTC.

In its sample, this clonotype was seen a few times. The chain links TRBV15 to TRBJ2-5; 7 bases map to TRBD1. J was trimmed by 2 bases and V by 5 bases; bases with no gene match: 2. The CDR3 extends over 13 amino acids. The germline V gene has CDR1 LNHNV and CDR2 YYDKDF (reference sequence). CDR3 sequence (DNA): TGTGCCACCAGCGAGGGGGCGCAAGAGACCCAGTACTTC. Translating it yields CATSEGAQETQYF.

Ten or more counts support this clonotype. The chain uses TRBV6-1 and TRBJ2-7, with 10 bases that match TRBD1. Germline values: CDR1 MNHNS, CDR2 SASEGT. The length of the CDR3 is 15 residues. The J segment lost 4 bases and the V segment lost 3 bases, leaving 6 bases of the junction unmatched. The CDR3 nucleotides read TGTGCCAGCAGTGATCTAGACAGGGGGCAGTACGAGCAGTACTTC. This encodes CASSDLDRGQYEQYF.

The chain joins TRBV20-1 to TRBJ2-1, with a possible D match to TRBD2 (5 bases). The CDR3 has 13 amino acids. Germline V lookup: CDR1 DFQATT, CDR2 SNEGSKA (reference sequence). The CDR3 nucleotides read TGCAGCGCAAAAGGGAGCTCCTACAATGAGCAGTTCTTC. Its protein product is CSAKGSSYNEQFF.

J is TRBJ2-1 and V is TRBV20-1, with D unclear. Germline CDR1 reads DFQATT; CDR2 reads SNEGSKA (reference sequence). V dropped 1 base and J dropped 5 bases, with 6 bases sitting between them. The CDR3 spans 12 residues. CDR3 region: CSARAMNNEQFF. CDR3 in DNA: TGCAGTGCTAGAGCCATGAACAATGAGCAGTTCTTC.

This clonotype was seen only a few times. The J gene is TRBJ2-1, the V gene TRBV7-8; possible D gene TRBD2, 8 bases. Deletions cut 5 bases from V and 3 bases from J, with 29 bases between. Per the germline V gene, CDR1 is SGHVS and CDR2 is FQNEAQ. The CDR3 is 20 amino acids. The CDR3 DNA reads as TGTGCCAGCAGCCCTCGACAGGGTGCTAGCGGGCCACGGGTCTACAATGAGCAGTTCTTC. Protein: CASSPRQGASGPRVYNEQFF.

CDR3 in DNA: TGTGCCAGCAGTCCCTTCGGGGGTACTGAAGCTTTCTTT. Its protein is CASSPFGGTEAFF. This chain joins TRBV28 and TRBJ1-1, with D perhaps matching TRBD1 (5 bases). This CDR3 region has 13 residues. With 5 bases removed from V and 5 bases from J, the gap between germline ends came to 12 bases. Germline assignment: CDR1 MDHEN and CDR2 SYDVKM.